Reported below is one TCR beta chain. Its antigen is still unknown. This record comes from a study of cytomegalovirus exposure and HLA in healthy donors. CDR3 length: 16 amino acids. Germline assignment: CDR1 SGHDT and CDR2 YYEEEE. With 4 bases removed from V and 1 base from J, the gap between germline ends came to 17 bases. Regarding the study as a whole: Accurate prediction of HLA-A and HLA-B alleles (for most subjects) was reportedly achieved from TCR beta sequences. Indistinguishable V segments such as TRBV6-2 and TRBV6-3 were excluded. Prior analysis indicated that the majority of TCR beta V segments exhibited productivity approximately 87% or approximately 30% of the time.

This PCR relied on a set of 60 Vbeta primers and 13 Jbeta primers. The repertoire was sequenced with immunoSEQ multiplex PCR; TCRdb's copy has only in-frame clones and lacks some. The sample includes 50,000 to 65,000 clones, over 60% of them seen just once. The TCR originated in a man between 50 and 59 years old in good health and CMV-seropositive. V gene TRBV5-6 combines with J gene TRBJ1-1; D is unresolved. Sequences were obtained from PBMCs. The CDR3 sequence is CASSHWAPGGNTEAFF. The CDR3, as DNA: TGTGCCAGCAGCCACTGGGCCCCCGGAGGGAACACTGAAGCTTTCTTT.